A selection of T cell receptor beta chains follows, all from one sample in a study of shared clonotypes between healthy human individuals. Produced via immunoSEQ multiplex PCR; TCRdb's table is partial and in-frame only. The sample records roughly 890,000 clones, approximately 92% being singletons. Sequenced: naive CD8+ T cells sorted from blood. The source of these receptors is a man younger than 40 in good health. The CDR3 runs from the conserved cysteine through the conserved F or W. A D gene is named only where the DNA matches it firmly. Clone size is given for some rows only: seen once, a few or many times, or a class if the clone is expanded.

CDR3 length,J gene,clone size,V gene,D gene,CDR3 DNA,CDR3 protein
12,TRBJ2-1,once,TRBV19,-,TGTGCCAGTAGTTGGACAGCAAATGAGCAGTTCTTC,CASSWTANEQFF
14,TRBJ1-5,-,TRBV18,-,TGTGCCAGCTCACGGGGGGGGAGCAATCAGCCCCAGCATTTT,CASSRGGSNQPQHF
16,TRBJ2-1,-,TRBV7-2,TRBD2,TGTGCCAGCAGATCCCGACTAGCGGGACCCTACAATGAGCAGTTCTTC,CASRSRLAGPYNEQFF
13,TRBJ2-7,-,TRBV6-6,-,TGTGCCAGCACCCCGGGACTGCCTTTTGAGCAGTACTTC,CASTPGLPFEQYF
15,TRBJ2-5,-,TRBV19,TRBD1,TGTGCCTCCCGGGACAGGGGCCTGGGGATGGAGACCCAGTACTTC,CASRDRGLGMETQYF
14,TRBJ2-1,-,TRBV27,-,TGTGCCAGCAGTTTTCCAGGTCCCTATAATGAGCAGTTCTTC,CASSFPGPYNEQFF
11,TRBJ2-7,-,TRBV30,-,TGTGCCTGGAATTCGGGGAACGAGCAGTACTTC,CAWNSGNEQYF
17,TRBJ2-1,-,TRBV5-1,TRBD2,TGCGCCAGCAGCTTGGCCTGGCTAGCGGGAGGGGCAGGTGAGCAGTTCTTC,CASSLAWLAGGAGEQFF
13,TRBJ2-7,-,TRBV5-5,-,TGTGCCAGCAGCCCCGGGGTGGGGTACGAGCAGTACTTC,CASSPGVGYEQYF
16,TRBJ2-7,-,TRBV27,TRBD2,TGTGCCAGCAGTTTATCTTTGGGACTAGAGACTTACGAGCAGTACTTC,CASSLSLGLETYEQYF
12,TRBJ2-1,-,TRBV19,-,TGTGCCAGTAGTATAGTACGAGGGCAGCAGTTCTTC,CASSIVRGQQFF
14,TRBJ2-1,-,TRBV29-1,-,TGCAGCGTTGGGCCCCCGGGCTCCTACAATGAGCAGTTCTTC,CSVGPPGSYNEQFF
15,TRBJ2-1,few,TRBV6-6,-,TGTGCCAGCAGCCCCTCCCCGACAGGGAGGAATGAGCAGTTCTTC,CASSPSPTGRNEQFF
12,TRBJ2-2,-,TRBV5-1,-,TGCGCCATCTACCGAGGGACAGGGGAGCTGTTTTTT,CAIYRGTGELFF
17,TRBJ1-5,few,TRBV10-3,-,TGTGCCATCAGTGATTCCCGGGACACACAACCCGATCAGCCCCAGCATTTT,CAISDSRDTQPDQPQHF
14,TRBJ2-7,-,TRBV29-1,TRBD2,TGCAGCGCTAGGGGACTAGCGGGCTACTACGAGCAGTACTTC,CSARGLAGYYEQYF
11,TRBJ2-7,few,TRBV28,-,TGTGCCAGCAGTTTCGTATACGAGCAGTACTTC,CASSFVYEQYF
16,TRBJ2-1,-,TRBV7-9,-,TGTGCCAGCAGCTTCCTCTCGACAGGCTCCTACAATGAGCAGTTCTTC,CASSFLSTGSYNEQFF
14,TRBJ1-1,once,TRBV27,-,TGTGCCAGCAGTGAGACAGTAATGAACACTGAAGCTTTCTTT,CASSETVMNTEAFF
11,TRBJ1-3,-,TRBV11-2,-,TGTGCCAGCAGCTTAATTAACACCATATATTTT,CASSLINTIYF
19,TRBJ2-6,-,TRBV10-3,-,TGTGCCATCAGTGAGTCCCCAATGAAACAACTAGCTGGGGCCAACGTCCTGACTTTC,CAISESPMKQLAGANVLTF
18,TRBJ2-3,-,TRBV9,TRBD2,TGTGCCAGCAGCGTCCCCCACGGGAGGGCCTGGGGCACAGATACGCAGTATTTT,CASSVPHGRAWGTDTQYF
14,TRBJ1-5,-,TRBV6-5,-,TGTGCCAGCAGTTACTCGACGACAAACCAGCCCCAGCATTTT,CASSYSTTNQPQHF
13,TRBJ2-3,-,TRBV14,-,TGTGCCAGCAGCTATCAAAGAGATGGAACGCAGTATTTT,CASSYQRDGTQYF
14,TRBJ2-7,-,TRBV30,TRBD2,TGTGCCTGGAGTGTACTACTAGCGGGAAGCGAGCAGTACTTC,CAWSVLLAGSEQYF
15,TRBJ1-1,-,TRBV2,TRBD1,TGTGCCAGCACGTGGACAGGGACGATGAACACTGAAGCTTTCTTT,CASTWTGTMNTEAFF
15,TRBJ1-5,once,TRBV9,-,TGTGCCAGCAGCGTAGGGGGTATTGGCAATCAGCCCCAGCATTTT,CASSVGGIGNQPQHF
16,TRBJ2-7,-,TRBV11-2,-,TGTGCCAGCAGCTTAGACGAGGGGAGAGTTGGAGACGAGCAGTACTTC,CASSLDEGRVGDEQYF
16,TRBJ2-2,once,TRBV12-2,-,TGTGCAAGTCTCTTCCCGGGACTTTCGGGCACCGGGGAGCTGTTTTTT,CASLFPGLSGTGELFF
11,TRBJ2-1,-,TRBV29-1,-,TGCAGCGTCGACGCGTACAATGAGCAGTTCTTC,CSVDAYNEQFF
14,TRBJ2-1,-,TRBV6-6,-,TGTGCCAGCTTGGACACGGGCCCCTACAATGAGCAGTTCTTC,CASLDTGPYNEQFF
11,TRBJ2-1,-,TRBV15,-,TGTGCCACCATGACCGGTACTGAGCAGTTCTTC,CATMTGTEQFF
14,TRBJ2-7,-,TRBV6-6,-,TGTGCCAGCAGTTACTCGAACCCCTCCTACGAGCAGTACTTC,CASSYSNPSYEQYF
15,TRBJ2-1,-,TRBV6-4,TRBD1,TGTGCCAGCAGTGACTCTATTACAGGGGGCAATGAGCAGTTCTTC,CASSDSITGGNEQFF
13,TRBJ2-7,-,TRBV6-5,-,TGTGCCAGCGCGCCTCGAGCCCCCTACGAGCAGTACTTC,CASAPRAPYEQYF
14,TRBJ1-5,-,TRBV27,-,TGTGCCAGCAGTTCCGGACGGAGACATCAGCCCCAGCATTTT,CASSSGRRHQPQHF
16,TRBJ2-7,-,TRBV6-4,-,TGTGCCAGCAGTGATTGGGAATTGGAGTCGTGCGACGAGCAGTACTTC,CASSDWELESCDEQYF
16,TRBJ2-5,-,TRBV7-9,-,TGTGCCAGCAGCACGACTTGGGTGCTAGCCGAAGAGACCCAGTACTTC,CASSTTWVLAEETQYF
17,TRBJ2-2,-,TRBV7-7,TRBD1,TGTGCTAGCAGCTCAACCAACAGGGGGCCTAACACCGGGGAGCTGTTTTTT,CASSSTNRGPNTGELFF
15,TRBJ2-7,-,TRBV15,-,TGTGCCACCAGCAGAGACGGACAGAACTCCTACGAGCAGTACTTC,CATSRDGQNSYEQYF